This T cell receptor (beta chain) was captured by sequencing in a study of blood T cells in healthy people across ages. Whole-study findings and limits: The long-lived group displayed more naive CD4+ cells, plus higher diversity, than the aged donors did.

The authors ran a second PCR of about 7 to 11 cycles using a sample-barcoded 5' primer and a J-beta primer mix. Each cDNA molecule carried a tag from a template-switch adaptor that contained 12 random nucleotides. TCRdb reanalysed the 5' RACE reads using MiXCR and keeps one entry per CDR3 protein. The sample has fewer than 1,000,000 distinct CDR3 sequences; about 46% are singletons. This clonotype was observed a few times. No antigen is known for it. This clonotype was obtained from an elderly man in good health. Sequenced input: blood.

The CDR3 DNA is TGTGCCAGCAGCCCCTCCGGGACAGGGGTCCACGAGCAGTACTTC. Translating gives CASSPSGTGVHEQYF. The rearrangement joins TRBV7-6 to TRBJ2-7; 10 nucleotides match TRBD1. The CDR3 contains 15 residues. V trimming: 5 bases; J trimming: 5 bases; junction bases outside the gene matches: 9. Germline assignment: CDR1 SGHVS and CDR2 FNYEAQ.